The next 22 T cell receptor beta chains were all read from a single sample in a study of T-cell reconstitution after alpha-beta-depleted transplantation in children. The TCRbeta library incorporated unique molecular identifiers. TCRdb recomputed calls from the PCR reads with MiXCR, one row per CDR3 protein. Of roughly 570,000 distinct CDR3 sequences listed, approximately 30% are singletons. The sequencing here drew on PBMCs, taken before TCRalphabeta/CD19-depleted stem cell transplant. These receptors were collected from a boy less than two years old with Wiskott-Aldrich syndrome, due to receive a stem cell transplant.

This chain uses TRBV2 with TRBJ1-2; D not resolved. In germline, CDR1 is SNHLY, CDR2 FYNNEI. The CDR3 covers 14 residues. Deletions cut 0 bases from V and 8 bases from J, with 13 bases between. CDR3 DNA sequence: TGTGCCAGCAGTGAAGCAGGGCGGGGTCGGGGCTACACCTTC. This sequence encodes CASSEAGRGRGYTF.

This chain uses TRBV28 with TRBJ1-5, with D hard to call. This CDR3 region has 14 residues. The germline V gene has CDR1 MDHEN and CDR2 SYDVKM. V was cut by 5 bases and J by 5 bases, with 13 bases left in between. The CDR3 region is CASSNRGSDQPQHF. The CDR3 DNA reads TGTGCCAGCAGTAACCGGGGTAGTGATCAGCCCCAGCATTTT. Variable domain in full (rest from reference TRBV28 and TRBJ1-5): DVKVTQSSRYLVKRTGEKVFLECVQDMDHENMFWYRQDPGLGLRLIYFSYDVKMKEKGDIPEGYSVSREKKERFSLILESASTNQTSMYLCASSNRGSDQPQHFGDGTRLSIL.

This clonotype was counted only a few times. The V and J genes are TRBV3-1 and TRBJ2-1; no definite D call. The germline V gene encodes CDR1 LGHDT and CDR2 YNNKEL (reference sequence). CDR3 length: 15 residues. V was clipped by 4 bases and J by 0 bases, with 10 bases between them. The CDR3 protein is CASSPQVSSYNEQFF. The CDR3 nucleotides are TGTGCCAGCAGCCCCCAAGTCAGCTCCTACAATGAGCAGTTCTTC.

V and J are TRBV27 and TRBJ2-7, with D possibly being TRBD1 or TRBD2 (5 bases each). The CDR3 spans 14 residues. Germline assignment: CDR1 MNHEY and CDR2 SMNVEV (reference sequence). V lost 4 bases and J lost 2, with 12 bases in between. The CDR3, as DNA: TGTGCCAGCAGTTGGGGACCCGACACCTACGAGCAGTACTTC. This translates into CASSWGPDTYEQYF.

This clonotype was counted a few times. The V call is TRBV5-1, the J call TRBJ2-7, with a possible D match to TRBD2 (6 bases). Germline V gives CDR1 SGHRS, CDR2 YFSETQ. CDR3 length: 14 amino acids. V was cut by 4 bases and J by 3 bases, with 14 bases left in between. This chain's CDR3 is CASSDQGGVYEQYF. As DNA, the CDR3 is TGCGCCAGCAGCGATCAGGGCGGGGTCTACGAGCAGTACTTC.

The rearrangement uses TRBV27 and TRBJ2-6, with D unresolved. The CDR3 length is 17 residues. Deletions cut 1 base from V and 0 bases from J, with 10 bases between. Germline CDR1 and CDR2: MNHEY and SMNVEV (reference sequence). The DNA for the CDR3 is TGTGCCAGCAGTTTATTTTCGGGTAACTCTGGGGCCAACGTCCTGACTTTC. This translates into CASSLFSGNSGANVLTF.

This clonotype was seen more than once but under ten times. CDR3 loop: CASSREGTHHSGANVLTF. The DNA of the CDR3 is TGTGCCAGCAGTAGAGAGGGTACCCACCACTCTGGGGCCAACGTCCTGACTTTC. V is TRBV6-1 and J is TRBJ2-6; maybe TRBD2 (5 bases). V was clipped by 5 bases and J by 0 bases, with 17 bases between them. CDR1 and CDR2 (germline): MNHNS, SASEGT. CDR3 length equals 18 residues.

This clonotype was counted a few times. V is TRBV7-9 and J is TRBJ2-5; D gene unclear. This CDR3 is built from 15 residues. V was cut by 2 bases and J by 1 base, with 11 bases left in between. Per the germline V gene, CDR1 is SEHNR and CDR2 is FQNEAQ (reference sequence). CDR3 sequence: CASSLPAAVQETQYF. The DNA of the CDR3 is TGTGCCAGCAGCTTACCTGCGGCGGTCCAAGAGACCCAGTACTTC.

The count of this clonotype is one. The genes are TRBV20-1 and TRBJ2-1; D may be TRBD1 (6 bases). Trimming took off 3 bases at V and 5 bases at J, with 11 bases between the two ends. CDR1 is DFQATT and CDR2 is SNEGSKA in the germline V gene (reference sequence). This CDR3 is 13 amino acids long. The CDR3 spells CSASRDTNNEQFF. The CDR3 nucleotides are TGCAGTGCTAGTCGGGACACCAACAATGAGCAGTTCTTC.

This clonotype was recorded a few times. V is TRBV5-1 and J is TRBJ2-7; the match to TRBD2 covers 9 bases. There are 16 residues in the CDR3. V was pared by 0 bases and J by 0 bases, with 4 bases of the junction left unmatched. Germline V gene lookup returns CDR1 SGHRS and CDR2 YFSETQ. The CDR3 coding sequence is TGCGCCAGCAGCTTGGGGCGGCGGGAGGGCTCCTACGAGCAGTACTTC. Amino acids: CASSLGRREGSYEQYF.

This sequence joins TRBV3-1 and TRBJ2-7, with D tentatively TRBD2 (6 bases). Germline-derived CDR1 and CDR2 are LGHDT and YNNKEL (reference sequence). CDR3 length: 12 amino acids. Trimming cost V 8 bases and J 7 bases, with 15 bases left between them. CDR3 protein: CASGRDFQEQYF. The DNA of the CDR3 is TGTGCCAGCGGCCGGGACTTCCAAGAGCAGTACTTC.

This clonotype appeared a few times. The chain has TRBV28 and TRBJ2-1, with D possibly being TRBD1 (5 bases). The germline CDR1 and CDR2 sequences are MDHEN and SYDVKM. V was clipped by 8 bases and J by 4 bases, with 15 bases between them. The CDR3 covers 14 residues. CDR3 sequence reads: CASEGDITYNEQFF. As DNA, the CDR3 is TGTGCCAGCGAAGGGGATATAACTTACAATGAGCAGTTCTTC.

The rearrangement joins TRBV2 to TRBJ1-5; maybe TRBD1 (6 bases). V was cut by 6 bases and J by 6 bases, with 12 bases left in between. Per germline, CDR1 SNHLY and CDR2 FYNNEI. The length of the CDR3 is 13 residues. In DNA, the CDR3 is TGTGCCAGCAGAAATACAGGGTTTCAGCCCCAGCATTTT. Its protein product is CASRNTGFQPQHF.

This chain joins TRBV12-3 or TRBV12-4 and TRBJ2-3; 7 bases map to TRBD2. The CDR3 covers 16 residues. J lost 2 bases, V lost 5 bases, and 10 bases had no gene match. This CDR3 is CASSLRTRDYTDTQYF. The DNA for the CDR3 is TGTGCCAGCAGTCTCCGGACTAGGGACTACACAGATACGCAGTATTTT.

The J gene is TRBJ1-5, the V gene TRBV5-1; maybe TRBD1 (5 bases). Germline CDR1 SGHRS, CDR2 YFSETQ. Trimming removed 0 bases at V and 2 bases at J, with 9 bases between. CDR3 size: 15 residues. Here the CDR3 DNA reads TGCGCCAGCAGCTTGGAGGCCAGGGGCAATCAGCCCCAGCATTTT. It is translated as CASSLEARGNQPQHF.

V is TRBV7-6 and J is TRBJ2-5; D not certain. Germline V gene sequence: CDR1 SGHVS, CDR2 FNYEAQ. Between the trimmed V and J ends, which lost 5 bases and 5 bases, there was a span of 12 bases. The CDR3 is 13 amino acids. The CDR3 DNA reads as TGTGCCAGCAGCCTCGGACGGATGGAGACCCAGTACTTC. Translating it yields CASSLGRMETQYF. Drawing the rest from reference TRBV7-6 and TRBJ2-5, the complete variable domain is GAGVSQSPRYKVTKRGQDVALRCDPISGHVSLYWYRQALGQGPEFLTYFNYEAQQDKSGLPNDRFSAERPEGSISTLTIQRTEQRDSAMYRCASSLGRMETQYFGPGTRLLVL.

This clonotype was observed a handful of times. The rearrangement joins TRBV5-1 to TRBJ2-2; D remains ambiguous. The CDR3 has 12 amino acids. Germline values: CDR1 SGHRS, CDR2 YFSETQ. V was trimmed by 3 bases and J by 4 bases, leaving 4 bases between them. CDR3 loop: CASSWFTGELFF. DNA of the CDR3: TGCGCCAGCAGCTGGTTCACCGGGGAGCTGTTTTTT.

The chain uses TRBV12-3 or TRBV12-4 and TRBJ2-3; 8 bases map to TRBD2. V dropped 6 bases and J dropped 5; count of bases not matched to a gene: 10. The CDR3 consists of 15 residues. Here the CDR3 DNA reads TGTGCCAGCAGCCGGGGACTAGAATCGTTAGATACGCAGTATTTT. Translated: CASSRGLESLDTQYF.

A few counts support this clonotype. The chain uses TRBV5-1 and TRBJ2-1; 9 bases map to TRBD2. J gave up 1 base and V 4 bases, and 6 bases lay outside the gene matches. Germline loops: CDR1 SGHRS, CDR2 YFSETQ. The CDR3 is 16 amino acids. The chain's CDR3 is CASSLSGSVSYNEQFF. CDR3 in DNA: TGCGCCAGCAGCCTTAGCGGGAGTGTGTCCTACAATGAGCAGTTCTTC.

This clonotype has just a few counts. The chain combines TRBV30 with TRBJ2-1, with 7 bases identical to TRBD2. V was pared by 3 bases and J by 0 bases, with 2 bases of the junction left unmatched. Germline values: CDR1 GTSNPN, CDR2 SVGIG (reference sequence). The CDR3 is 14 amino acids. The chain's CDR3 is CAWRAGSSYNEQFF. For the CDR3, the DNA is TGTGCCTGGAGAGCGGGGAGCTCCTACAATGAGCAGTTCTTC.

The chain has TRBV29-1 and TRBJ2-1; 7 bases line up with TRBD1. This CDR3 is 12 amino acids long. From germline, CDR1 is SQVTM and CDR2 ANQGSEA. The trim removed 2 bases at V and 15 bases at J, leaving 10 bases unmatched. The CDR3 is CSVERYRGLRFF. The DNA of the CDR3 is TGCAGCGTTGAACGCTATAGGGGGCTCAGGTTCTTC.

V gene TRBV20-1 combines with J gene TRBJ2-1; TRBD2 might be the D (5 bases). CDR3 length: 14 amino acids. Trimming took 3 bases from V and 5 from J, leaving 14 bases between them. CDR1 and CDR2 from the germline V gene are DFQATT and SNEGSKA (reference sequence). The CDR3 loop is CSASGEGRNNEQFF. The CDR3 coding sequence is TGCAGTGCTAGCGGAGAGGGCCGGAACAATGAGCAGTTCTTC.